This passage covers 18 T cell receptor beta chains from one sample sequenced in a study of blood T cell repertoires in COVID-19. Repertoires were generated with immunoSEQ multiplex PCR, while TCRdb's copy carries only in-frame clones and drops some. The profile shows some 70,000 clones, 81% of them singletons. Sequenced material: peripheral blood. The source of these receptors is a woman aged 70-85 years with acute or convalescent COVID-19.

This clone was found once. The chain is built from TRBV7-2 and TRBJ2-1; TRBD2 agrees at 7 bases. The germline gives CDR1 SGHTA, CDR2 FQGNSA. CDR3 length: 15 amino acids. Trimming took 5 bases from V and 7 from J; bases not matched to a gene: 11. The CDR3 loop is CASSPPGGRMNEQFF. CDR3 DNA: TGTGCCAGCAGCCCCCCCGGCGGGAGAATGAATGAGCAGTTCTTC.

CDR3: CASTRGLEIYEQYF. The CDR3 region has the DNA TGTGCCAGCACCCGGGGACTAGAGATCTACGAGCAGTACTTC. The chain joins TRBV5-4 to TRBJ2-7; 8 positions match TRBD2. The J segment lost 3 bases and the V segment lost 6 bases, leaving 8 bases of the junction unmatched. There are 14 residues in the CDR3. CDR1 is SGHNT and CDR2 is YYREEE in the germline V gene (reference sequence).

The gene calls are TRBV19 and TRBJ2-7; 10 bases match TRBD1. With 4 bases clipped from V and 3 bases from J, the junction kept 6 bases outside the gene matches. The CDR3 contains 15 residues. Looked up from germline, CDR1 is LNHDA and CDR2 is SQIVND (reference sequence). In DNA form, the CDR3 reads TGTGCCAGTAGTACCCGGGACAGGGGTCTCTACGAGCAGTACTTC. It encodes CASSTRDRGLYEQYF. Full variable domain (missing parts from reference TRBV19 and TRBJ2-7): DGGITQSPKYLFRKEGQNVTLSCEQNLNHDAMYWYRQDPGQGLRLIYYSQIVNDFQKGDIAEGYSVSREKKESFPLTVTSAQKNPTAFYLCASSTRDRGLYEQYFGPGTRLTVT.

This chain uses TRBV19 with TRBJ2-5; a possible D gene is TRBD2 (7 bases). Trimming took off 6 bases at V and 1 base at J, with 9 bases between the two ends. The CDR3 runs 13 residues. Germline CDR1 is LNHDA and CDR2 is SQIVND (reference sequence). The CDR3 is CASRGGVQETQYF. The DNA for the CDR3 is TGTGCCAGTAGAGGGGGGGTCCAAGAGACCCAGTACTTC. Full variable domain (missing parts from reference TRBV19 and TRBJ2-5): DGGITQSPKYLFRKEGQNVTLSCEQNLNHDAMYWYRQDPGQGLRLIYYSQIVNDFQKGDIAEGYSVSREKKESFPLTVTSAQKNPTAFYLCASRGGVQETQYFGPGTRLLVL.

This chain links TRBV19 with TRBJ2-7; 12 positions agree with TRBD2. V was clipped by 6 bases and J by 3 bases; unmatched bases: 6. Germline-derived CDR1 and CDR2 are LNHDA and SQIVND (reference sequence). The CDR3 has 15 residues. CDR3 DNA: TGTGCCAGTAGCCTAGCGGGAGGGCCTGGCTACGAGCAGTACTTC. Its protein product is CASSLAGGPGYEQYF.

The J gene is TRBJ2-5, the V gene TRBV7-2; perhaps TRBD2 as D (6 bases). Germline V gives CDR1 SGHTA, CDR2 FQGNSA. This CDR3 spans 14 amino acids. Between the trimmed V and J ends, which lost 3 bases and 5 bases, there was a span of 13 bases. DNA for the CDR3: TGTGCCAGCAGCTTCGGACCCGGAGGGGAGACCCAGTACTTC. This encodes CASSFGPGGETQYF.

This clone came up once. The CDR3 DNA reads TGTGCCAGTAGTCCTAGACAGGGTCTCCACAATGAGCAGTTCTTC. Its protein is CASSPRQGLHNEQFF. The chain carries TRBV19 and TRBJ2-1, with 7 bases that match TRBD1. The germline V gene has CDR1 LNHDA and CDR2 SQIVND (reference sequence). Trimming at V came to 5 bases and at J to 5 bases, leaving 9 bases not matched to a gene. The CDR3 totals 15 residues.

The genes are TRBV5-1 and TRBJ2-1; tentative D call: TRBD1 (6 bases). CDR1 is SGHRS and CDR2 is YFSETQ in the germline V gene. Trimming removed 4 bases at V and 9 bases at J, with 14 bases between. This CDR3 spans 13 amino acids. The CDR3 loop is CASSVGQGIEQFF. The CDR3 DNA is TGCGCCAGCAGCGTGGGTCAGGGGATTGAGCAGTTCTTC.

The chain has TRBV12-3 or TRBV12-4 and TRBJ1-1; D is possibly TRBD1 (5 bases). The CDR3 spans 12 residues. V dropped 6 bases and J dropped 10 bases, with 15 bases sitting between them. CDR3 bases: TGTGCCAGCAGACGACAGTCTCTGGGAGCTTTCTTT. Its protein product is CASRRQSLGAFF.

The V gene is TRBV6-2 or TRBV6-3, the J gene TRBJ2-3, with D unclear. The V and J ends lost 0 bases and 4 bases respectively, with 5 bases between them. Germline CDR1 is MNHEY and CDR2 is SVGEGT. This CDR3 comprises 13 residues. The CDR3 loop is CASSYSAADTQYF. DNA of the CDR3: TGTGCCAGCAGTTACTCGGCAGCAGATACGCAGTATTTT.

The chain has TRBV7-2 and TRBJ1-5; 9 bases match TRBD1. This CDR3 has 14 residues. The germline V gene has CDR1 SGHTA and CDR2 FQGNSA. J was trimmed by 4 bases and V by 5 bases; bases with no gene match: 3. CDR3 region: CASSKQGANQPQHF. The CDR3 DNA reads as TGTGCCAGCAGCAAACAGGGGGCGAATCAGCCCCAGCATTTT.

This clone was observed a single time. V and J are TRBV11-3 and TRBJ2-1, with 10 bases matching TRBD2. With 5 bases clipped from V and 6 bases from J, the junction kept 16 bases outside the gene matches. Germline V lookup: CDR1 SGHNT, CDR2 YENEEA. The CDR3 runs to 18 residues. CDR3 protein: CASSPRYHLAGVGNEQFF. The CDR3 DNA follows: TGTGCCAGCAGCCCCCGCTATCACCTAGCGGGAGTTGGCAATGAGCAGTTCTTC.

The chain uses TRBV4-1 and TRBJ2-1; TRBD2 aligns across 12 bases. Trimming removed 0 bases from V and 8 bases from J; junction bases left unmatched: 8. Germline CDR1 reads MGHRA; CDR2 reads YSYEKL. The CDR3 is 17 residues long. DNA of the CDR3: TGCGCCAGCAGCCAAGATCGGGCTAGCGGGAGGGACGATGAGCAGTTCTTC. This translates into CASSQDRASGRDDEQFF.

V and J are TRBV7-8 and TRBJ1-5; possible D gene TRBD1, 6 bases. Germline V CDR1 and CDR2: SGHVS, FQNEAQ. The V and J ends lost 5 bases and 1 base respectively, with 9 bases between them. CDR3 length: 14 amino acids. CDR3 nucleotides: TGTGCCAGCAGCAGAGGACAGAGCAATCAGCCCCAGCATTTT. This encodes CASSRGQSNQPQHF.

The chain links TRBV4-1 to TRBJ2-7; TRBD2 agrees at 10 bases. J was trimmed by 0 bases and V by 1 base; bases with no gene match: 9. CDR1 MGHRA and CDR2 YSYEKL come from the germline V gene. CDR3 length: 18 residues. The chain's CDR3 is CASSQAGIAGGGSYEQYF. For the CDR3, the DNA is TGCGCCAGCAGCCAAGCGGGGATAGCGGGAGGCGGCTCCTACGAGCAGTACTTC.

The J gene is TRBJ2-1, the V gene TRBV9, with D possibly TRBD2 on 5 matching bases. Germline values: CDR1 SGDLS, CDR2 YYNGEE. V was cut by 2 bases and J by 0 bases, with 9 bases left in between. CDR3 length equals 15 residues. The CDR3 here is CASSVVGSSYNEQFF. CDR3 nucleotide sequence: TGTGCCAGCAGCGTCGTAGGGAGCTCCTACAATGAGCAGTTCTTC.

The CDR3 bases are TGTGCCAGTAGTATGGAGGCTGGAAACACCATATATTTT. Protein sequence: CASSMEAGNTIYF. The chain has TRBV19 and TRBJ1-3; unclear D gene. This CDR3 region has 13 residues. Germline V CDR1 and CDR2: LNHDA, SQIVND (reference sequence). V dropped 3 bases and J dropped 2 bases, with 5 bases sitting between them.

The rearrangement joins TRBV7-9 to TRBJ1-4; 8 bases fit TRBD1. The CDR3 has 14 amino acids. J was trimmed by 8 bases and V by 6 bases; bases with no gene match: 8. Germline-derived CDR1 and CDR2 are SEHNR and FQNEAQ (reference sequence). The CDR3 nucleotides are TGTGCCAGCAGAACTGACAGGGGAGGGGAAAAACTGTTTTTT. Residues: CASRTDRGGEKLFF.